This passage covers 30 T cell receptor beta chains from one sample sequenced in a study of post-analysis software for immune sequencing data. General study findings and limits: There were five TRBV segments more frequent in patients than controls, and TRBV5-6, TRBV5-1 and TRBV20-1 were among them.

Their antigens remain unidentified. Libraries were made from TCR beta cDNA, and they carried unique molecular identifiers. MiXCR, applied by TCRdb to the PCR reads, yields one record per CDR3 protein. The profile covers about 430,000 distinct CDR3 sequences, with more than 30% appearing a single time and under 9% taken by the ten largest. The sequencing input was blood. These receptors all stem from a girl aged 2-9 years with multiple sclerosis.

The CDR3 region has the DNA TGTGCCAGCAGTTTAGAGGAAGCGGGGTTCGACAATGAGCAGTTCTTC. Its translation is CASSLEEAGFDNEQFF. The J gene is TRBJ2-1, the V gene TRBV12-3 or TRBV12-4; 7 nucleotides agree with TRBD2. This CDR3 is built from 16 residues. With 1 base clipped from V and 5 bases from J, the junction kept 8 bases outside the gene matches.

The chain is built from TRBV11-2 and TRBJ2-1; 7 nucleotides line up with TRBD1. Germline lookup yields CDR1 SGHAT and CDR2 FQNNGV. With 1 base clipped from V and 2 bases from J, the junction kept 8 bases outside the gene matches. The CDR3 length is 17 residues. The CDR3 loop reads CASSLVPRGKTYNEQFF. DNA for the CDR3: TGTGCCAGCAGCTTAGTTCCCAGGGGGAAGACCTACAATGAGCAGTTCTTC.

This clonotype was found a few times. V usage is TRBV7-2 and J usage is TRBJ2-6; TRBD1 is a possible D gene (5 bases). Germline-derived CDR1 and CDR2 are SGHTA and FQGNSA. This CDR3 contains 15 residues. V was trimmed by 10 bases and J by 0 bases, leaving 13 bases between them. CDR3 residues: CATYRRSSGANVLTF. In DNA, the CDR3 is TGTGCCACCTACAGGAGAAGCTCTGGGGCCAACGTCCTGACTTTC.

V usage is TRBV6-6 and J usage is TRBJ1-2; D may be TRBD1 (6 bases). The CDR3 has 17 amino acids. Trimming removed 4 bases from V and 1 base from J, with 19 bases in between. Germline V gene sequence: CDR1 MNHNY, CDR2 SVGAGI (reference sequence). The CDR3 spells CASSSRTGNRDNYGYTF. The DNA for the CDR3 is TGTGCCAGCAGTTCAAGGACCGGAAACAGGGATAACTATGGCTACACCTTC.

The chain uses TRBV3-1 and TRBJ2-1; D is possibly TRBD1 (6 bases). With 4 bases removed from V and 0 bases from J, the gap between germline ends came to 10 bases. The germline CDR1 and CDR2 sequences are LGHDT and YNNKEL (reference sequence). CDR3 size: 15 residues. In DNA, the CDR3 is TGTGCCAGCAGCCGGAACAGGGTCTCCTACAATGAGCAGTTCTTC. Its protein product is CASSRNRVSYNEQFF.

This chain links TRBV5-1 with TRBJ2-3; TRBD2 agrees at 13 bases. CDR1 is SGHRS and CDR2 is YFSETQ in the germline V gene. CDR3 length: 17 amino acids. The ends lost 4 bases at V and 3 bases at J; junction bases unmatched: 8. The chain's CDR3 is CASSRTTSGGMTDTQYF. CDR3 coding DNA: TGCGCCAGCAGCCGGACGACTAGCGGGGGGATGACAGATACGCAGTATTTT.

V usage is TRBV4-3 and J usage is TRBJ2-3; no firm D call. Trimming took 0 bases from V and 0 from J, leaving 10 bases between them. The CDR3 contains 16 residues. Germline V CDR1 and CDR2: LGHNA, YSLEER. As DNA, the CDR3 is TGCGCCAGCAGCCAAGAATGGCACGGCAGCACAGATACGCAGTATTTT. It is translated as CASSQEWHGSTDTQYF.

This clonotype showed up just a few times. The genes are TRBV20-1 and TRBJ2-7; D perhaps matches TRBD2 (5 bases). The CDR3 is 13 residues long. Germline V CDR1 and CDR2: DFQATT, SNEGSKA (reference sequence). V shed 3 bases and J shed 4 bases, with 13 bases lying between them. CDR3 DNA sequence: TGCAGTGCTAGCACGACCCGGGGTTACGAGCAGTACTTC. It specifies CSASTTRGYEQYF.

This rearrangement joins TRBV25-1 to TRBJ2-5; perhaps TRBD1 as D (6 bases). Germline CDR1 reads MGHDK; CDR2 reads SYGVNS. This CDR3 contains 15 residues. Trimming stripped 0 bases from V and 5 bases from J, with 13 bases between. CDR3 nucleotides: TGTGCCAGCAGTGAATATTTAGGGGGTTGGGAGACCCAGTACTTC. Amino acids: CASSEYLGGWETQYF.

This chain connects TRBV10-3 to TRBJ2-7; unclear D gene. This CDR3 contains 15 residues. Germline V gives CDR1 ENHRY, CDR2 SYGVKD. Between the trimmed V and J ends, which lost 0 bases and 3 bases, there was a span of 12 bases. For the CDR3, the DNA is TGTGCCATCAGTGAGTCGAACAGCAACTACTACGAGCAGTACTTC. It encodes CAISESNSNYYEQYF.

Note on this clonotype: The germline gene is not matched at one end of the junction; a read error may be the cause. The V gene is TRBV27, the J gene TRBJ1-1; 7 bases line up with TRBD1. The CDR3 is 13 residues long. From germline, CDR1 is MNHEY and CDR2 SMNVEV (reference sequence). The CDR3 spells CASSLSRGTEAFF. In DNA form, the CDR3 reads TGTGCCAGCAGCTTATCCAGGGGGACTGAAGCTTTCTTT.

The table lists this clonotype with a few counts. CDR3 nucleotide sequence: TGTGCCACCAGTGATCCACGGACAGGGGACCCCTACGAGCAGTACTTC. Its translation: CATSDPRTGDPYEQYF. V and J are TRBV24-1 and TRBJ2-7; 9 bases line up with TRBD1. Germline V CDR1 and CDR2: KGHDR, SFDVKD. The J segment lost 2 bases and the V segment lost 3 bases, leaving 7 bases of the junction unmatched. There are 16 residues in the CDR3.

V and J are TRBV29-1 and TRBJ2-7; D is unclear. From germline, CDR1 is SQVTM and CDR2 ANQGSEA. CDR3 size: 14 residues. V was shortened by 2 bases and J by 0 bases, with 11 bases between the two germline ends. The CDR3 here is CSVELPESSYEQYF. The CDR3 DNA sequence: TGCAGCGTTGAATTGCCAGAGAGCTCCTACGAGCAGTACTTC.

The chain recombines TRBV29-1 with TRBJ2-7, with D possibly being TRBD2 (6 bases). The germline CDR1 and CDR2 sequences are SQVTM and ANQGSEA. Between the trimmed V and J ends, which lost 1 base and 2 bases, there was a span of 21 bases. The CDR3 runs to 17 residues. The CDR3 region has the DNA TGCAGCGTTGAAGTAGGGGTAGCTAGCGCAAATCCCTACGAGCAGTACTTC. Residues: CSVEVGVASANPYEQYF.

J is TRBJ2-7 and V is TRBV7-8, with TRBD2 identical over 13 bases. Per the germline V gene, CDR1 is SGHVS and CDR2 is FQNEAQ. Unmatched junction bases numbered 4, after V lost 4 bases and J lost 4 bases. The CDR3 is made up of 15 amino acids. CDR3 DNA sequence: TGTGCCAGCAGCTACCAGACTAGCGGGGGGTACGAGCAGTACTTC. Its translation: CASSYQTSGGYEQYF.

The rearrangement uses TRBV9 and TRBJ1-2, with 8 bases lining up with TRBD1. The ends lost 3 bases at V and 3 bases at J; junction bases unmatched: 1. Germline loops: CDR1 SGDLS, CDR2 YYNGEE. The length of the CDR3 is 13 residues. For the CDR3, the DNA is TGTGCCAGCAGCGGACAGGGGTACTATGGCTACACCTTC. Translated: CASSGQGYYGYTF.

This sequence joins TRBV5-1 and TRBJ2-7, with 10 positions matching TRBD2. V lost 4 bases, J lost 4 bases, and 11 bases stayed unmatched. Germline V gene sequence: CDR1 SGHRS, CDR2 YFSETQ. The CDR3 runs 16 residues. CDR3 sequence reads: CASSPPGLAVAYEQYF. The CDR3 bases are TGCGCCAGCAGCCCGCCAGGACTAGCGGTGGCTTACGAGCAGTACTTC.

The chain employs TRBV10-3 and TRBJ2-1; 9 nucleotides align to TRBD2. Per the germline V gene, CDR1 is ENHRY and CDR2 is SYGVKD. The CDR3 is 13 amino acids. V lost 11 bases, J lost 5 bases, and 7 bases stayed unmatched. The CDR3 here is CAASQRGDNEQFF. The CDR3 DNA sequence: TGTGCCGCGAGCCAGCGGGGGGACAATGAGCAGTTCTTC.

The chain joins TRBV20-1 to TRBJ2-7, with 13 positions matching TRBD2. V lost 5 bases to trimming and J lost 2 bases; unmatched junction nucleotides: 9. The CDR3 loop spans 16 amino acids. Per germline, CDR1 DFQATT and CDR2 SNEGSKA (reference sequence). The CDR3 loop is CSALGLAGVTPYEQYF. In DNA form, the CDR3 reads TGCAGTGCTCTAGGACTAGCGGGAGTGACCCCCTACGAGCAGTACTTC.

The chain recombines TRBV20-1 with TRBJ2-7; D remains ambiguous. The DNA end favors TRBJ2-5, so the J call may be wrong. The CDR3 length is 12 residues. The germline V gene encodes CDR1 DFQATT and CDR2 SNEGSKA (reference sequence). The CDR3 nucleotides read TGCAGTGAGATCCAGCAAGTTGAGACCCAGTACTTC. Translation: CSEIQQVETQYF.

The rearrangement links TRBV6-5 to TRBJ2-1; TRBD2 aligns across 7 bases. The CDR3 runs to 16 residues. The germline V gene has CDR1 MNHEY and CDR2 SVGAGI. V lost 0 bases and J lost 5; bases outside the gene matches: 7. This CDR3 reads CASSYSLRGTDNEQFF. CDR3 sequence (DNA): TGTGCCAGCAGTTACTCGCTGCGGGGGACCGACAATGAGCAGTTCTTC.

The J gene is TRBJ1-4, the V gene TRBV5-5; D is unclear. Trimming removed 2 bases from V and 7 bases from J, with 12 bases in between. The CDR3 has 14 residues. CDR1 and CDR2 from the germline V gene are SGHKS and YYEKEE (reference sequence). CDR3 loop: CASSFGGFSEKLFF. CDR3 nucleotides: TGTGCCAGCAGCTTCGGTGGTTTCAGTGAAAAACTGTTTTTT.

The rearrangement links TRBV12-3 or TRBV12-4 to TRBJ2-7; TRBD2 might be the D (6 bases). The CDR3 extends over 14 amino acids. V lost 6 bases and J 5 bases, leaving 17 bases between the germline ends. The CDR3 reads CASRGGTPQNEQYF. CDR3 in DNA: TGTGCCAGCAGGGGCGGGACCCCCCAGAACGAGCAGTACTTC.

The rearrangement joins TRBV6-1 to TRBJ2-7; TRBD2 matches at 10 bases. The CDR3 length is 17 residues. The germline gives CDR1 MNHNS, CDR2 SASEGT. Trimming at V came to 5 bases and at J to 2 bases, leaving 12 bases not matched to a gene. CDR3 loop: CASSKQKRGGLPYEQYF. The CDR3 DNA reads TGTGCCAGCAGTAAACAAAAGCGGGGGGGCCTACCCTACGAGCAGTACTTC.

The gene calls are TRBV13 and TRBJ2-4; no firm D call. The J call could be wrong; TRBJ2-7 is a better fit for the DNA end. Germline V CDR1 and CDR2: PRHDT, FYEKMQ (reference sequence). CDR3 length equals 15 residues. The CDR3 bases are TGTGCCAGCAGCTTAGGCCAGAAGGAAGTCGACGAGCAGTACTTC. As protein: CASSLGQKEVDEQYF.

Regarding this clonotype: One end of the junction does not line up with germline, which may come from a read error. The chain is built from TRBV10-3 and TRBJ1-1, with D possibly matching TRBD1 (6 bases). CDR3 size: 15 residues. Germline lookup yields CDR1 ENHRY and CDR2 SYGVKD. CDR3 coding DNA: TGTGCCATCACTGAGGGGGGCCCGGGCAACACTGAAGCTTTCTTT. The encoded protein is CAITEGGPGNTEAFF.

The V gene is TRBV9, the J gene TRBJ2-7; 8 nucleotides align to TRBD2. Germline CDR1 and CDR2: SGDLS and YYNGEE. Losses at the gene ends were 4 bases for V and 0 bases for J; bases not matched to a gene: 6. CDR3 length: 15 residues. This chain's CDR3 is CASSPGTRVSYEQYF. CDR3 coding DNA: TGTGCCAGCAGCCCTGGGACTAGGGTCTCCTACGAGCAGTACTTC.

The chain recombines TRBV7-2 with TRBJ1-2; D not resolved. V lost 4 bases to trimming and J lost 4 bases, with 13 bases between them. The CDR3 runs to 14 residues. CDR1 and CDR2 (germline): SGHTA, FQGNSA. The CDR3 reads CASSSRHPGYGYTF. CDR3 in DNA: TGTGCCAGCAGCTCTAGACACCCAGGCTATGGCTACACCTTC.

The gene calls are TRBV25-1 and TRBJ2-1; D remains unclear. Germline values: CDR1 MGHDK, CDR2 SYGVNS. Trimming cost V 6 bases and J 3 bases, with 12 bases left between them. The CDR3 is made up of 14 amino acids. CDR3 protein: CASRGWIGYNEQFF. The CDR3 DNA reads TGTGCCAGCAGGGGATGGATAGGCTACAATGAGCAGTTCTTC.

This clonotype was detected only a few times. This chain links TRBV11-2 with TRBJ1-2; a weak D match, TRBD1 (5 bases). Germline CDR1 reads SGHAT; CDR2 reads FQNNGV. CDR3 size: 15 residues. The V end lost 5 bases, the J end lost 4 bases, and 17 bases lay between the germline ends. Here the CDR3 reads CASSPGTMLAYGYTF. Written as DNA, the CDR3 is TGTGCCAGCAGCCCGGGGACCATGTTAGCCTATGGCTACACCTTC.